Below, 6 T cell receptor beta chains from the same sample are listed, as sequenced in a study of neoadjuvant anti-PD-1 for oral cavity cancer. Time point described: after neoadjuvant nivolumab, at surgical resection. TCRdb keeps only in-frame clones here, not all; method: immunoSEQ multiplex PCR. The sample lists over 25,000 clones; 80% were seen once. The input for sequencing was PBMCs, taken after nivolumab (anti-PD-1) treatment. These receptors were obtained from a person aged 35 to 85 with oral cavity squamous cell carcinoma.

V gene TRBV9 combines with J gene TRBJ2-3, with D possibly matching TRBD1 (6 bases). Germline V gene sequence: CDR1 SGDLS, CDR2 YYNGEE. The V gene lost 3 bases and the J gene lost 3 bases, with 11 bases spanning the gap. The CDR3 length is 14 residues. In nucleotides, the CDR3 is TGTGCCAGCAGCGAAGGGACATCGACAGATACGCAGTATTTT. The encoded protein is CASSEGTSTDTQYF.

As DNA, the CDR3 is TGTGCCAGCAGCTTGTCCCAGACAGGGGGGGTGTATAGCAATCAGCCCCAGCATTTT. Its protein product is CASSLSQTGGVYSNQPQHF. This chain uses TRBV5-6 with TRBJ1-5, with 9 bases fitting TRBD1. This CDR3 is 19 amino acids long. The J segment lost 0 bases and the V segment lost 1 base, leaving 11 bases of the junction unmatched. The germline V gene encodes CDR1 SGHDT and CDR2 YYEEEE.

V and J are TRBV2 and TRBJ2-1, with D tentatively TRBD1 (6 bases). The CDR3 runs 16 residues. Trimming left V 4 bases short and J 4 bases short, with 17 bases between. Germline CDR1 is SNHLY and CDR2 is FYNNEI. CDR3 region: CASSAGDTNLYNEQFF. CDR3 nucleotide sequence: TGTGCCAGCAGTGCCGGGGACACCAACCTATACAATGAGCAGTTCTTC.

This rearrangement joins TRBV7-2 to TRBJ2-7, with 12 bases matching TRBD1. With 5 bases clipped from V and 2 bases from J, the junction kept 4 bases outside the gene matches. Germline values: CDR1 SGHTA, CDR2 FQGNSA. This CDR3 has 15 amino acids. The CDR3 nucleotides read TGTGCCAGCAGCGGGGGACAGGGGGCTGCCTACGAGCAGTACTTC. Translation gives CASSGGQGAAYEQYF.

The chain carries TRBV19 and TRBJ2-1; 10 bases align to TRBD2. Trimming cost V 2 bases and J 6 bases; bases outside gene matches: 10. The CDR3 is 17 residues long. Per germline, CDR1 LNHDA and CDR2 SQIVND (reference sequence). Here the CDR3 DNA reads TGTGCCAGTAGTATAAGCGGGGGGGCCGGGAGAGGCAATGAGCAGTTCTTC. Translated, it gives CASSISGGAGRGNEQFF.

CDR3: CASSIQGYTEAFF. DNA of the CDR3: TGTGCCAGCAGCATCCAGGGGTACACTGAAGCTTTCTTT. The J gene is TRBJ1-1, the V gene TRBV7-6, with D perhaps matching TRBD1 (6 bases). With 5 bases removed from V and 3 bases from J, the gap between germline ends came to 10 bases. There are 13 residues in the CDR3. Per germline, CDR1 SGHVS and CDR2 FNYEAQ.